This note documents a single T cell receptor beta chain sequence. How the authors handled the data: Cell counts per sample came from amplifying reference gene primers. Libraries were prepared by immunoSEQ multiplex PCR; TCRdb keeps only in-frame clonotypes and omits some of them. V, J and clone size are those of that table, while D and trimming were read from the DNA. The table lists 130,000 to 150,000 clones, 81% of them singletons. These data belong to a study of blood T cell repertoires in COVID-19. Study context: Italy, Spain and the United States were the sources of the convalescent and acute COVID-19 samples. Sources were T cells, B-cell-depleted T cells, or PBMCs; the material itself was cDNA or gDNA.

The sequenced sample consisted of peripheral blood. The receptor comes from a human donor in a cohort sampled during active COVID-19.

The CDR3 nucleotides are TGTGCCAGCAGATCCCCCACCCGGGGGAGCTCCTACAATGAGCAGTTCTTC. The encoded protein is CASRSPTRGSSYNEQFF. This chain joins TRBV7-9 and TRBJ2-1, with D possibly matching TRBD2 (6 bases). CDR1 is SEHNR, CDR2 FQNEAQ, per germline (reference sequence). There are 17 residues in the CDR3. The V end was cut by 6 bases, the J end by 0 bases, with 18 bases between. Together with reference TRBV7-9 and TRBJ2-1, the CDR3 gives the full variable domain: DTGVSQNPRHKITKRGQNVTFRCDPISEHNRLYWYRQTLGQGPEFLTYFQNEAQLEKSRLLSDRFSAERPKGSFSTLEIQRTEQGDSAMYLCASRSPTRGSSYNEQFFGPGTRLTVL.